This T cell receptor beta chain was identified during a study of shared clonotypes between healthy human individuals. Study results and caveats: It was the few donors that limited the genetic and exposure-history diversity represented. Four donors shared about 5% of their naive CD4 clonotypes. Compared with clonotypes that all four donors shared, non-shared clonotypes had lower generation probabilities.

The authors distributed each subset's genomic DNA evenly over several immunoSEQ plates. Libraries were prepared by immunoSEQ multiplex PCR; TCRdb keeps only in-frame clonotypes and omits some of them. This sample has about 590,000 clones, with roughly 95% found just once. In regard to this clone: The antigen is not known.

As defined, naive CD8 cells were CD45RO-negative and positively selected for CCR7, with terminally differentiated effector memory CD45RA+ cells excluded. The material sequenced was naive CD8+ T cells sorted from blood. This TCR was sampled from a woman in her twenties or thirties in good health.

The CDR3 is CASSPGGRYGYTF. In DNA form, the CDR3 reads TGTGCCAGCAGCCCGGGGGGGCGGTATGGCTACACCTTC. The chain combines TRBV7-9 with TRBJ1-2, with D tentatively TRBD1 (6 bases). Trimming stripped 5 bases from V and 5 bases from J, with 12 bases between. The germline gives CDR1 SEHNR, CDR2 FQNEAQ (reference sequence). The CDR3 is 13 residues long.